Below, 4 T cell receptor beta chains from the same sample are listed, as sequenced in a study of Ad26.COV2.S vaccination and SARS-CoV-2 variants. Produced via immunoSEQ multiplex PCR; TCRdb's table is partial and in-frame only. The table includes around 350,000 clones, 85% detected once. The treatment: some 19 received Ad26.COV2.S at low or high dose, single or two shots; several received placebo; per-sample allocation not given. At day 63 after the first vaccine or placebo injection, samples were drawn. The sequences come from peripheral blood, collected in a trial of Ad26.COV2.S vaccine versus placebo. The source is a person between 18 and 59 years old who received the Ad26.COV2.S COVID-19 vaccine or a placebo.

The rearrangement links TRBV24-1 to TRBJ1-1; 9 bases line up with TRBD1. CDR1 and CDR2 (germline): KGHDR, SFDVKD. J lost 2 bases, V lost 5 bases, and 2 bases had no gene match. The CDR3 totals 14 residues. The CDR3 spells CATSAQGANTEAFF. For the CDR3, the DNA is TGTGCCACCAGTGCACAGGGGGCAAACACTGAAGCTTTCTTT.

The CDR3 DNA follows: TGCGCCAGCAGCTCCCCGAATGAGCAGTTCTTC. This codes for CASSSPNEQFF. This chain uses TRBV5-1 with TRBJ2-1; D gene ambiguous. From germline, CDR1 is SGHRS and CDR2 YFSETQ. V shed 3 bases and J shed 7 bases, with 5 bases lying between them. This CDR3 comprises 11 residues.

The chain carries TRBV10-1 and TRBJ2-1; the match to TRBD2 covers 10 bases. The CDR3 loop spans 20 amino acids. The V gene end was trimmed by 0 bases and the J gene end by 2 bases; junction bases not matched to a gene: 13. Germline CDR1 and CDR2: WNHNN and SYGVQD (reference sequence). DNA of the CDR3: TGCGCCAGCAGTGAGTCACGGACTAGCGGAGCCGCTTTACCCTACAATGAGCAGTTCTTC. Its protein is CASSESRTSGAALPYNEQFF.

This chain uses TRBV21-1 with TRBJ2-1; TRBD2 reflects the table's D call only, with no check against the DNA. TRBV21-1 is termed a pseudogene. The CDR3 spans 17 residues. This CDR3 is CASSKVPASGRCIEQFF. DNA of the CDR3: TGTGCCAGCAGCAAAGTCCCTGCTAGCGGGAGGTGTATTGAGCAGTTCTTC.